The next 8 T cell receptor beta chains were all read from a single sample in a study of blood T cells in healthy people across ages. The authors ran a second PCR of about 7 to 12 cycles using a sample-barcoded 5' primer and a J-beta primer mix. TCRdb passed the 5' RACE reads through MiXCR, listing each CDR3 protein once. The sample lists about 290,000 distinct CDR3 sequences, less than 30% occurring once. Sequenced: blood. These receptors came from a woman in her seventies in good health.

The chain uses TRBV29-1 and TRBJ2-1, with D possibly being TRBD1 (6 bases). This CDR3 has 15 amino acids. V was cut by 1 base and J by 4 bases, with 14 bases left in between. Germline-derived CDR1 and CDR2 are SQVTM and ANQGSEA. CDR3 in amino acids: CSVEARRGLYNEQFF. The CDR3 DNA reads TGCAGCGTTGAAGCCCGCAGGGGCCTATACAATGAGCAGTTCTTC.

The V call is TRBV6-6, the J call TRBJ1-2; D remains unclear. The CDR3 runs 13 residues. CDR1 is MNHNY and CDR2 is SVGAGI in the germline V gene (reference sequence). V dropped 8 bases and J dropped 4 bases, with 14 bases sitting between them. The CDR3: CASSPSSSYGYTF. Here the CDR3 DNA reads TGTGCCAGCTCACCGTCCAGCTCCTATGGCTACACCTTC.

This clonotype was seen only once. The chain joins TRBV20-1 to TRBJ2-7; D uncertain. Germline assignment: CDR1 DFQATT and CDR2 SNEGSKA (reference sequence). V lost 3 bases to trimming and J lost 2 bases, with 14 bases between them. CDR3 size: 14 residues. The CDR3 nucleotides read TGCAGTGCTAGCCTACTTGATTCTACCTACGAGCAGTACTTC. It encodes CSASLLDSTYEQYF.

The CDR3 protein is CASSQDRAGTKNIQYF. DNA of the CDR3: TGCGCCAGCAGCCAAGATCGGGCAGGCACCAAAAACATTCAGTACTTC. The J gene is TRBJ2-4, the V gene TRBV4-3; unclear D gene. The CDR3 has 16 amino acids. CDR1 and CDR2 from the germline V gene are LGHNA and YSLEER. V lost 0 bases and J 2 bases, leaving 11 bases between the germline ends.

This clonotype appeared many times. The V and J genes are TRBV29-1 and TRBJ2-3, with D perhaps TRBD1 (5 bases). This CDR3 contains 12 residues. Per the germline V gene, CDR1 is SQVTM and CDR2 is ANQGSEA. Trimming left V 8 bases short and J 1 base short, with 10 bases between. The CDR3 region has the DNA TGCAGCTCGGACATCGGCACAGATACGCAGTATTTT. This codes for CSSDIGTDTQYF.

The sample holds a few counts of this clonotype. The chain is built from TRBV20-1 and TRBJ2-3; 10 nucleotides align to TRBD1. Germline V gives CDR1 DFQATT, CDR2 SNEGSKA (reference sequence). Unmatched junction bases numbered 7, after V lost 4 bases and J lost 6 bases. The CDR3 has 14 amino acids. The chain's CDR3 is CSAKRQGAMDTQYF. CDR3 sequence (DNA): TGCAGTGCTAAGAGACAGGGGGCAATGGATACGCAGTATTTT.

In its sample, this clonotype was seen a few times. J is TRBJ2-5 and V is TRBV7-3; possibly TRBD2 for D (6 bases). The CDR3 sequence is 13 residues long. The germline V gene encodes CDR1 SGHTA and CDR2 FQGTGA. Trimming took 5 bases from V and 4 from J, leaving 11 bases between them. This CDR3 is CASSPDGGETQYF. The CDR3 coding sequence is TGTGCCAGCAGCCCGGACGGGGGAGAGACCCAGTACTTC. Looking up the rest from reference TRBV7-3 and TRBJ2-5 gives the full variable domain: GAGVSQTPSNKVTEKGKYVELRCDPISGHTALYWYRQSLGQGPEFLIYFQGTGAADDSGLPNDRFFAVRPEGSVSTLKIQRTERGDSAVYLCASSPDGGETQYFGPGTRLLVL.

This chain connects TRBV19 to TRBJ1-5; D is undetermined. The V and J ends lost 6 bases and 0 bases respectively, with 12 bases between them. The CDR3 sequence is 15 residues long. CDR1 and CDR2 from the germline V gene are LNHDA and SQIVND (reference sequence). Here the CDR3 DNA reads TGTGCCAGTAGGCCCGGGAGCAATAGCAATCAGCCCCAGCATTTT. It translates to CASRPGSNSNQPQHF.